This paragraph reports one TCR beta chain. Its matching antigen is unknown. Primers used in a second PCR of roughly 6 to 11 cycles were a sample-barcoded 5' primer and a J-beta primer mix. MiXCR was run by TCRdb on the 5' RACE reads, yielding one entry per CDR3 protein. The sample consists of hundreds of thousands of distinct CDR3 sequences, 49% of them appearing once. The sample belongs to a study of blood T cells in healthy people across ages. The CDR3 runs 17 residues. The V gene's germline CDR1 is MGHRA and CDR2 YSYEKL. Trimming cost V 8 bases and J 2 bases; bases outside gene matches: 16. Study outcomes and limitations: The study lacked donor CMV status, which possibly confounded expanded clonotype changes. Estimated diversity across one million T cells was deemed an underestimate.

What was sequenced was blood. This TCR came from a woman aged 60 to 75 in good health. V usage is TRBV4-1 and J usage is TRBJ2-5, with TRBD1 identical over 8 bases. CDR3 nucleotide sequence: TGCGCCAGCGCCGGCATCCGCGGGACAGGCGAGCAAGAGACCCAGTACTTC. Encoded protein: CASAGIRGTGEQETQYF.